These 21 T cell receptor beta chains came from one sample sequenced in a study of liver allograft versus peripheral blood T cells. Overall study context: Transplanted livers held T cell receptor repertoires, and these were compared with repertoires in recipients' peripheral blood.

TCRdb recomputed calls from the reads with MiXCR, one row per CDR3 protein. The table has around 2,900 distinct CDR3 sequences, about a sixth seen once. These receptor sequences come from a human patient who had a liver transplant. A subset of T cells may come from the graft donor.

The J gene is TRBJ2-3, the V gene TRBV19; D gene uncertain. The CDR3 sequence is 12 residues long. Germline loops: CDR1 LNHDA, CDR2 SQIVND (reference sequence). The germline V and J ends were trimmed by 10 bases and 6 bases, with 14 bases remaining between them. In DNA, the CDR3 is TGTGCCACCGAAGGGTCCGGGGATACGCAGTATTTT. Protein: CATEGSGDTQYF.

The J gene is TRBJ2-5, the V gene TRBV6-5; D assignment may be TRBD1 or TRBD2 (7 bases each). The ends were cut back, 0 bases at V and 5 bases at J, with 16 bases in the middle. This CDR3 comprises 16 residues. Germline V gene lookup returns CDR1 MNHEY and CDR2 SVGAGI. The CDR3 reads CASSYSGEGAWETQYF. Written as DNA, the CDR3 is TGTGCCAGCAGTTACTCGGGGGAGGGGGCGTGGGAGACCCAGTACTTC.

This clonotype rates as large. V usage is TRBV29-1 and J usage is TRBJ1-2, with D possibly TRBD1 on 6 matching bases. This CDR3 is built from 12 residues. Germline V lookup: CDR1 SQVTM, CDR2 ANQGSEA. Trimming left V 4 bases short and J 9 bases short, with 15 bases between. CDR3 nucleotides: TGCAGCGTTGCTGGCCAGGGGAATAGCTACACCTTC. Its translation: CSVAGQGNSYTF.

This chain links TRBV3-1 with TRBJ2-2; TRBD2 matches at 8 bases. The junction had 5 bases not matched to a gene; V was cut back by 2 bases and J by 0 bases. This CDR3 is built from 17 residues. Per germline, CDR1 LGHDT and CDR2 YNNKEL (reference sequence). The CDR3 bases are TGTGCCAGCAGCCAAACGCGGGGGGTCGCGAACACCGGGGAGCTGTTTTTT. This gives the protein CASSQTRGVANTGELFF.

The V call is TRBV7-9, the J call TRBJ1-6; 9 nucleotides agree with TRBD1. The CDR3 sequence is 17 residues long. Trimming at V came to 5 bases and at J to 12 bases, leaving 17 bases not matched to a gene. Looked up from germline, CDR1 is SEHNR and CDR2 is FQNEAQ (reference sequence). CDR3 sequence (DNA): TGTGCCAGCAGCCAGAGTTTTTCGGGGACAGGGTTGATACCCCTCCACTTT. Translated: CASSQSFSGTGLIPLHF.

This clonotype has more than one count but fewer than ten. The chain has TRBV19 and TRBJ1-1; D unresolved. Germline V gene sequence: CDR1 LNHDA, CDR2 SQIVND (reference sequence). CDR3 size: 14 residues. The V end was cut by 3 bases, the J end by 3 bases, with 11 bases between. CDR3 DNA sequence: TGTGCCAGTAGTATTGCGGGGTTCGACACTGAAGCTTTCTTT. This codes for CASSIAGFDTEAFF.

This clonotype is judged medium-sized. The rearrangement joins TRBV14 to TRBJ2-2; D remains ambiguous. The CDR3 runs 14 residues. Germline V lookup: CDR1 SGHDN, CDR2 FVKESK. The germline V and J ends were trimmed by 4 bases and 5 bases, with 11 bases remaining between them. The CDR3 region has the DNA TGTGCCAGCAGCCTTCGACCAGGTACCGGGGAGCTGTTTTTT. Protein product: CASSLRPGTGELFF.

This clonotype was observed a single time. This chain connects TRBV5-1 to TRBJ2-7; D tentatively fits TRBD1 or TRBD2 (6 bases each). The V end was cut by 4 bases, the J end by 3 bases, with 14 bases between. The CDR3 totals 14 residues. Germline CDR1 reads SGHRS; CDR2 reads YFSETQ. CDR3 residues: CASSQRGAGYEQYF. CDR3 DNA sequence: TGCGCCAGCAGCCAAAGGGGGGCAGGCTACGAGCAGTACTTC.

In its sample, this clonotype was seen a few times. This chain connects TRBV30 to TRBJ1-2; maybe TRBD1 (6 bases). The germline gives CDR1 GTSNPN, CDR2 SVGIG (reference sequence). This CDR3 comprises 14 residues. V was shortened by 3 bases and J by 0 bases, with 11 bases between the two germline ends. The CDR3 DNA is TGTGCCTGGAGGCGTACAGGGACTAACTATGGCTACACCTTC. It yields the protein CAWRRTGTNYGYTF. The whole variable domain, remainder taken from reference TRBV30 and TRBJ1-2, is SQTIHQWPATLVQPVGSPLSLECTVEGTSNPNLYWYRQAAGRGLQLLFYSVGIGQISSEVPQNLSASRPQDRQFILSSKKLLLSDSGFYLCAWRRTGTNYGYTFGSGTRLTVV.

This clonotype has a handful of counts. The chain joins TRBV11-2 to TRBJ2-2, with unresolved D. Germline values: CDR1 SGHAT, CDR2 FQNNGV. This CDR3 contains 14 residues. Trimming pared 2 bases from V and 1 base from J, leaving 5 bases between. The chain's CDR3 is CASSLIRNTGELFF. In DNA form, the CDR3 reads TGTGCCAGCAGCTTAATCAGGAACACCGGGGAGCTGTTTTTT.

By frequency in the sample, this clonotype is medium-sized (0.01 to 0.1%). J is TRBJ2-7 and V is TRBV6-1; tentatively, D is TRBD1 or TRBD2 (6 bases each). Trimming stripped 10 bases from V and 5 bases from J, with 18 bases between. Germline V gene sequence: CDR1 MNHNS, CDR2 SASEGT. This CDR3 spans 13 amino acids. The CDR3 nucleotides are TGTGCCATCGAGGGGGGAGAAGTCAACGAGCAGTACTTC. It yields the protein CAIEGGEVNEQYF.

By its share, this clonotype is medium-sized. J is TRBJ1-4 and V is TRBV25-1, with 8 bases aligning to TRBD1. The germline CDR1 and CDR2 sequences are MGHDK and SYGVNS. Trimming removed 4 bases from V and 3 bases from J; junction bases left unmatched: 10. The CDR3 spans 17 residues. The CDR3 protein is CASSGNRGAVANEKLFF. CDR3 DNA: TGTGCCAGCAGTGGGAACAGGGGGGCTGTGGCTAATGAAAAACTGTTTTTT.

This clonotype showed up just a few times. The chain couples TRBV5-1 to TRBJ1-4; D call uncertain. The CDR3 is 15 amino acids. V was trimmed by 0 bases and J by 4 bases, leaving 10 bases between them. Germline V gene sequence: CDR1 SGHRS, CDR2 YFSETQ. CDR3 coding DNA: TGCGCCAGCAGCTTGGGTCAGATTAATAATGAAAAACTGTTTTTT. The encoded protein is CASSLGQINNEKLFF.

This clonotype is labeled as medium-sized (0.01 to 0.1%). This chain links TRBV28 with TRBJ2-2; 8 bases map to TRBD2. Germline values: CDR1 MDHEN, CDR2 SYDVKM. V lost 2 bases to trimming and J lost 7 bases; unmatched junction nucleotides: 3. CDR3 size: 14 residues. The CDR3 protein is CASSLASGRGELFF. The CDR3 coding sequence is TGTGCCAGCAGTTTAGCTAGCGGGCGCGGGGAGCTGTTTTTT.

By sample share, this clonotype is medium-sized. The chain recombines TRBV27 with TRBJ2-2; TRBD2 matches 10 bases. The germline CDR1 and CDR2 sequences are MNHEY and SMNVEV (reference sequence). The V segment lost 5 bases and the J segment 7 bases; nucleotides outside the gene matches: 10. This CDR3 spans 16 amino acids. In DNA form, the CDR3 reads TGTGCCAGCAGTCATCTAGCGGGAGCCCTGATCGGGGAGCTGTTTTTT. As protein: CASSHLAGALIGELFF.

The chain carries TRBV6-1 and TRBJ1-2; D is unclear. This CDR3 is 13 amino acids long. The germline V and J ends were trimmed by 2 bases and 5 bases, with 9 bases remaining between them. Germline CDR1 is MNHNS and CDR2 is SASEGT. The CDR3 loop reads CASSELQSYGYTF. CDR3 nucleotides: TGTGCCAGCAGTGAATTGCAATCTTATGGCTACACCTTC.

This clonotype is deemed medium-sized. This CDR3 is CASRPGHYSNQPQHF. DNA for the CDR3: TGTGCCAGCAGACCCGGACATTATAGCAATCAGCCCCAGCATTTT. This rearrangement joins TRBV6-1 to TRBJ1-5, with a possible D match to TRBD1 (5 bases). Germline V gene sequence: CDR1 MNHNS, CDR2 SASEGT. The V end lost 6 bases, the J end lost 0 bases, and 12 bases lay between the germline ends. The CDR3 consists of 15 residues.

This clonotype qualifies as medium-sized. The J gene is TRBJ1-3, the V gene TRBV19; TRBD1 aligns across 9 bases. Per germline, CDR1 LNHDA and CDR2 SQIVND (reference sequence). Germline trimming cut 5 bases from V and 0 bases from J; bases unmatched to any gene: 14. The length of the CDR3 is 19 residues. The CDR3 reads CASSLRDRALRFSGNTIYF. The CDR3 bases are TGTGCCAGTAGTCTCCGGGACAGGGCTTTACGATTCTCTGGAAACACCATATATTTT.

In its sample, this clonotype was seen a few times. V is TRBV6-1 and J is TRBJ2-7, with D possibly called TRBD1 or TRBD2 (5 bases each). V gave up 0 bases and J gave up 2 bases, with 11 bases separating them. This CDR3 is built from 15 residues. Germline CDR1 and CDR2: MNHNS and SASEGT. CDR3 in DNA: TGTGCCAGCAGTGAAGCGCTGGGACCCACCTACGAGCAGTACTTC. It translates to CASSEALGPTYEQYF.

For this clonotype: A much bigger clone sits one base away, suggesting this may be a read error. The chain links TRBV6-5 to TRBJ2-1, with 8 bases identical to TRBD2. V trimming: 6 bases; J trimming: 5 bases; junction bases outside the gene matches: 9. The CDR3 has 15 amino acids. Looked up from germline, CDR1 is MNHEY and CDR2 is SVGAGI. The DNA for the CDR3 is TGTGCCAGCAGGACACTAGCGGACCAACACAATGAGCAGTTCTTC. Its protein is CASRTLADQHNEQFF.

This clonotype counts as medium-sized. V is TRBV20-1 and J is TRBJ2-7, with TRBD1 matching 7 bases. V lost 3 bases and J lost 6; bases outside the gene matches: 23. CDR3 length equals 18 residues. From germline, CDR1 is DFQATT and CDR2 SNEGSKA (reference sequence). The CDR3 loop is CSASSPYGRGLRGSEQYF. The CDR3 nucleotides are TGCAGTGCTAGCTCACCCTACGGCAGGGGGTTAAGAGGTTCCGAGCAGTACTTC.